A selection of T cell receptor beta chains follows, all from one sample in a study of T cells in Graves' hyperthyroidism and ophthalmopathy. TCRdb reprocessed the multiplex PCR reads via MiXCR and lists one record per CDR3 protein. The top ten hold about 7% of the sample, which has about 600,000 distinct CDR3 sequences, 13% to 15% seen once. Material for sequencing was blood. The receptors here all came from a woman between 18 and 29 years old with Graves' ophthalmopathy. Both conserved end residues are part of each CDR3. D genes are given only for firm matches. Only part of the rows carry a size: once, few, many, or a class if the clone is expanded.

cdr3_aa cdr3_nt clone_size j_call d_call v_call
CASNLAAGVGETQYF TGTGCCAGCAACCTGGCAGCGGGAGTAGGAGAGACCCAGTACTTC many TRBJ2-5 TRBD2 TRBV28
CASSQHLVGQPQHF TGCGCCAGCAGCCAACACTTGGTGGGGCAGCCCCAGCATTTT few TRBJ1-5 NA TRBV4-3
CASRLQGTLSYEQYF TGTGCCAGCAGGTTACAGGGGACCCTCTCCTACGAGCAGTACTTC many TRBJ2-7 TRBD1 TRBV27
CASRGNNSPLHF TGTGCCAGCCGCGGTAATAATTCACCCCTCCACTTT many TRBJ1-6 NA TRBV2
CAWQSSGRQQYF TGTGCCTGGCAATCCTCAGGGCGGCAGCAGTACTTC many TRBJ2-7 NA TRBV30
CASSRYQGSYQPQHF TGTGCCAGCAGCCGATACCAGGGTTCGTATCAGCCCCAGCATTTT NA TRBJ1-5 NA TRBV6-1
CASAGTGSSGANVLTF TGTGCCAGCGCCGGGACAGGTAGCTCTGGGGCCAACGTCCTGACTTTC few TRBJ2-6 TRBD1 TRBV6-1
CASSPQVPEAFF TGTGCCAGCTCACCACAAGTTCCTGAAGCTTTCTTT many TRBJ1-1 NA TRBV18
CASSIGQGADGYTF TGTGCCAGTAGTATAGGGCAGGGGGCGGATGGCTACACCTTC NA TRBJ1-2 TRBD1 TRBV19
CASSLAGGQTGELLF TGCGCCAGCAGCTTGGCGGGAGGGCAAACCGGGGAGCTGCTTTTT few TRBJ2-2 TRBD2 TRBV5-1
CASSFSGDRTDTQYF TGTGCCAGCAGCTTTAGCGGGGACCGCACAGATACGCAGTATTTT many TRBJ2-3 TRBD2 TRBV7-2
CASSGWTSGRAGEQYF TGTGCCAGCAGTGGTTGGACTAGCGGGAGGGCCGGCGAGCAGTACTTC many TRBJ2-7 TRBD2 TRBV2
CASSLERTSFNTEAFF TGTGCCAGCAGCTTAGAGCGGACCAGCTTTAACACTGAAGCTTTCTTT many TRBJ1-1 NA TRBV7-9
CASSLTRQGANSPLHF TGTGCCAGCAGTCTCACGCGACAGGGGGCGAATTCACCCCTCCACTTT many TRBJ1-6 TRBD1 TRBV28
CASSHEHSSTDTQYF TGTGCCAGCAGCCATGAACATTCTAGCACAGATACGCAGTATTTT many TRBJ2-3 NA TRBV7-9
CASTIGGDTEAFF TGTGCCAGCACCATAGGGGGTGACACTGAAGCTTTCTTT many TRBJ1-1 NA TRBV6-1